Following are 14 T cell receptor beta chains from one sample sequenced in a study of cytomegalovirus exposure and HLA in healthy donors listed by TCRdb under 2017. To prepare the library, the immunoSEQ multiplex PCR assay was applied. For the multiplex PCR, a mixture combining 60 forward primers for TCR Vbeta segments and 13 reverse primers for TCR Jbeta segments was used. Drawn from immuneACCESS, this table holds only the in-frame rearrangements with V and J called that TCRdb kept. Clones are partly lost; checked studies trace under half to an unresolved V gene and leave the rest unexplained. For this sample the table gives roughly 180,000 clones, of which 75% were detected only once. Of the sample, more than 2.5% falls within the top ten clones. The specimen was PBMCs. The receptors were gathered from a female donor in good health and CMV-seronegative.

This clone has just one count. This rearrangement joins TRBV9 to TRBJ2-7; D is possibly TRBD2 (6 bases). Trimming pared 0 bases from V and 1 base from J, leaving 8 bases between. Germline values: CDR1 SGDLS, CDR2 YYNGEE. The CDR3 spans 14 residues. This chain's CDR3 is CASSVAGTSYEQYF. For the CDR3, the DNA is TGTGCCAGCAGCGTAGCGGGGACTTCCTACGAGCAGTACTTC.

The V gene is TRBV4-2, the J gene TRBJ2-7, with D possibly being TRBD1 (6 bases). Trimming left V 4 bases short and J 4 bases short, with 14 bases between. This CDR3 is built from 14 residues. Germline V CDR1 and CDR2: LGHNA, YNFKEQ. The CDR3 coding sequence is TGTGCCAGCAGCCCCATGGGGGACAAATACGAGCAGTACTTC. It codes for CASSPMGDKYEQYF.

This clone was seen only once. CDR3 DNA sequence: TGTGCCAGCAGCTTAGTAGCGGACTACTACAATGAGCAGTTCTTC. Translated: CASSLVADYYNEQFF. V gene TRBV7-2 combines with J gene TRBJ2-1, with D perhaps matching TRBD2 (6 bases). CDR3 length: 15 amino acids. Trimming removed 1 base at V and 3 bases at J, with 10 bases between. Germline V gives CDR1 SGHTA, CDR2 FQGNSA.

The rearrangement joins TRBV7-2 to TRBJ2-5, with a tentative D call TRBD2 (5 bases). CDR1 is SGHTA and CDR2 is FQGNSA in the germline V gene. With 7 bases removed from V and 1 base from J, the gap between germline ends came to 16 bases. The CDR3 extends over 15 amino acids. The CDR3 region is CASTLLVEGQETQYF. The CDR3 DNA reads TGTGCCAGCACCCTACTAGTCGAGGGCCAAGAGACCCAGTACTTC.

This clone has a single count. This sequence joins TRBV14 and TRBJ1-2; D remains ambiguous. Germline assignment: CDR1 SGHDN and CDR2 FVKESK. The length of the CDR3 is 17 residues. Trimming removed 3 bases from V and 4 bases from J, with 21 bases in between. This CDR3 is CASSQRVGSPFLYGYTF. The CDR3 nucleotides read TGTGCCAGCAGCCAGAGGGTGGGCAGCCCCTTCCTCTATGGCTACACCTTC.

This chain links TRBV20-1 with TRBJ1-2, with 9 bases fitting TRBD1. The J segment lost 8 bases and the V segment lost 6 bases, leaving 4 bases of the junction unmatched. Germline loops: CDR1 DFQATT, CDR2 SNEGSKA (reference sequence). The CDR3 spans 11 residues. The CDR3 DNA sequence: TGCAGTGCGGGACAGGGAATCGGCTACACCTTC. This translates into CSAGQGIGYTF.

This clone was seen more than once but under ten times. The chain is built from TRBV6-5 and TRBJ2-3; tentative D call: TRBD1 (6 bases). CDR1 MNHEY and CDR2 SVGAGI come from the germline V gene. This CDR3 region has 15 residues. The ends were cut back, 0 bases at V and 5 bases at J, with 12 bases in the middle. CDR3 sequence: CASSYSGAQGDTQYF. DNA for the CDR3: TGTGCCAGCAGTTACTCGGGGGCGCAGGGAGATACGCAGTATTTT.

This clone has just one count. The J gene is TRBJ1-6, the V gene TRBV29-1; unclear D gene. The CDR3 consists of 15 residues. V gave up 6 bases and J gave up 0 bases, with 12 bases separating them. Germline CDR1 and CDR2: SQVTM and ANQGSEA. CDR3 coding DNA: TGCAGCGTGACTGACGGAAGCTCCTATAATTCACCCCTCCACTTT. Translating gives CSVTDGSSYNSPLHF.

This clone was counted a single time. The chain couples TRBV28 to TRBJ1-5; D is uncertain. Between the trimmed V and J ends, which lost 10 bases and 4 bases, there was a span of 17 bases. Germline CDR1 and CDR2: MDHEN and SYDVKM. This CDR3 contains 14 residues. CDR3 loop: CATRPPTLNQPQHF. The CDR3 bases are TGTGCCACCCGCCCCCCGACACTTAATCAGCCCCAGCATTTT.

V and J are TRBV4-2 and TRBJ1-6, with TRBD1 matching over 10 bases. V shed 4 bases, J shed 10 bases, and the junction held 7 bases outside the gene matches. This CDR3 spans 15 amino acids. Germline V gives CDR1 LGHNA, CDR2 YNFKEQ. The CDR3 loop reads CASSLPGQGVSPLHF. The CDR3 bases are TGTGCCAGCAGCCTTCCCGGACAGGGGGTGTCACCCCTCCACTTT.

V and J are TRBV11-2 and TRBJ2-2; weak D call: TRBD2 (6 bases). The CDR3 totals 16 residues. V gave up 5 bases and J gave up 7 bases, with 20 bases separating them. Germline CDR1 reads SGHAT; CDR2 reads FQNNGV. CDR3 DNA: TGTGCCAGCAGCGGAGCAGCTAGCGCCCAAGGCGGGGAGCTGTTTTTT. Residues: CASSGAASAQGGELFF.

Only a few counts were recorded for this clone. The chain recombines TRBV19 with TRBJ1-3; D perhaps matches TRBD1 (5 bases). Germline lookup yields CDR1 LNHDA and CDR2 SQIVND (reference sequence). V lost 4 bases, J lost 0 bases, and 10 bases lay in between. The length of the CDR3 is 15 residues. The CDR3 loop reads CASSSRDSSGNTIYF. CDR3 DNA sequence: TGTGCCAGTAGTAGCAGGGATAGCTCTGGAAACACCATATATTTT.

This chain joins TRBV9 and TRBJ2-7; TRBD2 aligns across 10 bases. V lost 4 bases to trimming and J lost 2 bases; unmatched junction nucleotides: 12. The CDR3 consists of 17 residues. The germline CDR1 and CDR2 sequences are SGDLS and YYNGEE. The CDR3 spells CASSRTSGAPYTYEQYF. Here the CDR3 DNA reads TGTGCCAGCAGCCGGACTAGCGGAGCACCCTACACCTACGAGCAGTACTTC.

This chain joins TRBV5-8 and TRBJ1-1; 7 nucleotides align to TRBD1. Germline CDR1 is SGHTS and CDR2 is YDEGEE. The V and J ends lost 4 bases and 8 bases, in that order; junction bases with no gene match: 5. CDR3 length: 12 amino acids. This CDR3 is CASSPRGFEAFF. CDR3 bases: TGTGCCAGCAGCCCCAGGGGGTTCGAAGCTTTCTTT.